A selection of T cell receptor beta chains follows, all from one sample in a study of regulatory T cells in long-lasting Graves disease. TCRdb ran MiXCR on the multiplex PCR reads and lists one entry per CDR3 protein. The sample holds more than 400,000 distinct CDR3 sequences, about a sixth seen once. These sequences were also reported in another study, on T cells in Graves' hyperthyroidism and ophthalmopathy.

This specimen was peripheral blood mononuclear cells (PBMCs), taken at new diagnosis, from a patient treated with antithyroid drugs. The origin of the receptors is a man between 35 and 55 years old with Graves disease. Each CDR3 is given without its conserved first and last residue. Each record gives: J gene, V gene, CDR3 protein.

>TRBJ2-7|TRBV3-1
ASSQARPSGVWPYEQY
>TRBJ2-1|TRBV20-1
SARGLADNEQF
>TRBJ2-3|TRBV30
AWGPGLAGPSTDTQY
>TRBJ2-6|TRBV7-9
ASSFPTGGSSGANVLT
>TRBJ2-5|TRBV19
ASRGTGQPGGTQY
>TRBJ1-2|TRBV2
ASSWGQRGNYGYT
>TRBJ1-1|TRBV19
ASSSGTGRTNTEAF
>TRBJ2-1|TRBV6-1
ASSVTIYNEQF
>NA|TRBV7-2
ASSSDRTQPQY
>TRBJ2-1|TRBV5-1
ASSPGTFNEQF
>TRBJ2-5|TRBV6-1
ASGGSATQY
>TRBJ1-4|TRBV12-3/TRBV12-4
ASSKTGVATNEKLF
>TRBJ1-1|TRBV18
ASSPQVNTEAF
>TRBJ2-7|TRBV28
ASSLYGGYEQY
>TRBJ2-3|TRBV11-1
ASSLWLGGSGPDTQY
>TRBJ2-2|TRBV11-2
ASSSLAGSFTGELF
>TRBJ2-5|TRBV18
ASSPPDLGETQY
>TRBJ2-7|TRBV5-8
ASSLGRLSSYEQY
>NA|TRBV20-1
SARGGAHEQY
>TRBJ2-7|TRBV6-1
ASSEVNGLEQY
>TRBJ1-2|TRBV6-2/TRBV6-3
ASSYSGRDDYGYT
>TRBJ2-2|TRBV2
ASSKAGANTGELF
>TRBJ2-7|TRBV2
ASSEAEGSYEQY
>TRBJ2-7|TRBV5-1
ASSFTENYEQY
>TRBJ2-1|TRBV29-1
SVEGHYNEQF
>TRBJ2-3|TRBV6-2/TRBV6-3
ASSSGLAGEEDTQY
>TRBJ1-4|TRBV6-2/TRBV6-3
ASRSGHNNEKLF
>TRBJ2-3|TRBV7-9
ASSLRPRVVDTQY
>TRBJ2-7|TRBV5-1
ASSRQVGGTSDYEQY
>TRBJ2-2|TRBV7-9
ASSYRGSPGRTGELF
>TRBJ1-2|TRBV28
ASGLTSYGYT
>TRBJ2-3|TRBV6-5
ASSYSTPAEGADTQY
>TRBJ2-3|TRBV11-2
ASSLDIRETQY